Below, 28 T cell receptor beta chains from the same sample are listed, as sequenced in a study of shared clonotypes between healthy human individuals. Method: immunoSEQ multiplex PCR; TCRdb's copy keeps in-frame clones and lacks some. The sample holds 2 million to 2.5 million clones, approximately 90% seen once. The specimen sequenced was naive CD4+ T cells from PBMCs. The sample's subset: CD45RA+ positively selected. These receptors were taken from a man aged 18 to 30 in good health. Some clones in this sample may be carry-over from other donors' samples.

The chain employs TRBV6-1 and TRBJ2-3, with 8 bases aligning to TRBD2. Trimming at V came to 3 bases and at J to 7 bases, leaving 9 bases not matched to a gene. Germline lookup yields CDR1 MNHNS and CDR2 SASEGT. This CDR3 comprises 15 residues. CDR3 in DNA: TGTGCCAGCAGTGAGGCGGGAGGTTTTGGTCATACGCAGTATTTT. Its translation is CASSEAGGFGHTQYF.

The V and J genes are TRBV30 and TRBJ2-3; the D gene is possibly TRBD1 (6 bases). Germline V gene data show CDR1 as GTSNPN and CDR2 as SVGIG (reference sequence). The CDR3 sequence is 15 residues long. V was clipped by 5 bases and J by 7 bases, with 22 bases between them. The CDR3 here is CAWGDRSVLTYTQYF. Here the CDR3 DNA reads TGTGCCTGGGGAGACAGGTCCGTCTTAACATATACGCAGTATTTT.

This chain links TRBV9 with TRBJ2-1, with D hard to call. Between the trimmed V and J ends, which lost 4 bases and 5 bases, there was a span of 22 bases. The CDR3 is 17 residues long. Germline CDR1 and CDR2: SGDLS and YYNGEE. CDR3 protein: CASSPPDGSRFDNEQFF. Here the CDR3 DNA reads TGTGCCAGCAGCCCCCCTGATGGGTCCCGGTTTGACAATGAGCAGTTCTTC.

The J gene is TRBJ2-1, the V gene TRBV2; 14 bases map to TRBD2. V lost 5 bases, J lost 10 bases, and 10 bases stayed unmatched. The CDR3 is made up of 16 amino acids. Germline V gene data show CDR1 as SNHLY and CDR2 as FYNNEI. This CDR3 reads CASSPKGLAGVGEQFF. CDR3 bases: TGTGCCAGCAGTCCCAAGGGACTAGCGGGAGTAGGCGAGCAGTTCTTC.

Turning to this clone: Other DNA sequences of this sample code for an identical CDR3. The CDR3 DNA follows: TGTGCCAGCTCACCAGGACGGGGCCACTACGAGCAGTACTTC. Translated, it gives CASSPGRGHYEQYF. This chain uses TRBV18 with TRBJ2-7, with D perhaps TRBD1 or TRBD2 (5 bases each). The CDR3 contains 14 residues. V was pared by 2 bases and J by 3 bases, with 11 bases between. Per germline, CDR1 KGHSH and CDR2 LQKENI.

This chain connects TRBV18 to TRBJ2-1; 7 bases map to TRBD2. The junction had 7 bases not matched to a gene; V was cut back by 2 bases and J by 6 bases. This CDR3 region has 15 residues. Germline V gene data show CDR1 as KGHSH and CDR2 as LQKENI. CDR3 loop: CASSPIGLGRNEQFF. DNA of the CDR3: TGTGCCAGCTCACCAATCGGACTAGGCCGCAATGAGCAGTTCTTC.

This chain links TRBV18 with TRBJ2-7; 8 nucleotides agree with TRBD2. V was clipped by 0 bases and J by 7 bases; unmatched bases: 14. Germline V lookup: CDR1 KGHSH, CDR2 LQKENI. The CDR3 has 17 residues. In DNA form, the CDR3 reads TGTGCCAGCTCACCACCACATTTAGCGGGATCACTGGGGGAGCAGTACTTC. Translation: CASSPPHLAGSLGEQYF.

This clone is a singleton in its sample. The chain employs TRBV27 and TRBJ2-1, with TRBD2 matching 10 bases. This CDR3 region has 15 residues. J lost 7 bases, V lost 7 bases, and 10 bases had no gene match. Germline lookup yields CDR1 MNHEY and CDR2 SMNVEV (reference sequence). The CDR3 bases are TGTGCCAGCAATCCGTTATTGACTAGCGGGAATGAGCAGTTCTTC. Encoded protein: CASNPLLTSGNEQFF.

This clone has more than one count but fewer than ten. The V and J genes are TRBV29-1 and TRBJ1-1, with TRBD1 matching over 9 bases. Germline V gives CDR1 SQVTM, CDR2 ANQGSEA. The V segment lost 4 bases and the J segment 3 bases; nucleotides outside the gene matches: 6. CDR3 length: 14 residues. The CDR3 region has the DNA TGCAGCGTTGCTTACAGGGGGCCTCACACTGAAGCTTTCTTT. Protein sequence: CSVAYRGPHTEAFF.

The DNA of the CDR3 is TGTGCCAGCAGCTTGGCCGGACAGGGTGGCACAGATACGCAGTATTTT. As protein: CASSLAGQGGTDTQYF. The chain combines TRBV5-4 with TRBJ2-3, with 8 bases matching TRBD1. The CDR3 consists of 16 residues. Germline CDR1 SGHNT, CDR2 YYREEE (reference sequence). Trimming took 0 bases from V and 1 from J; bases not matched to a gene: 4.

The chain has TRBV2 and TRBJ2-7; D may be TRBD1 or TRBD2 (5 bases each). This CDR3 contains 13 residues. CDR1 is SNHLY and CDR2 is FYNNEI in the germline V gene. V shed 8 bases and J shed 3 bases, with 14 bases lying between them. In nucleotides, the CDR3 is TGTGCCAGCTCCTATCGGGGCTTCTACGAGCAGTACTTC. Encoded protein: CASSYRGFYEQYF.

This clone occurred once. J is TRBJ2-7 and V is TRBV28; either TRBD1 or TRBD2 may supply D (5 bases each). Between the trimmed V and J ends, which lost 2 bases and 9 bases, there was a span of 29 bases. This CDR3 comprises 18 residues. The germline V gene has CDR1 MDHEN and CDR2 SYDVKM. Written as DNA, the CDR3 is TGTGCCAGCAGTTTAATAATACCCCGACAGAGGGCCGTCAGGGCGCAGTACTTC. Residues: CASSLIIPRQRAVRAQYF.

The chain recombines TRBV5-1 with TRBJ1-2, with no clear D. The length of the CDR3 is 16 residues. V lost 1 base, J lost 0 bases, and 13 bases lay in between. Germline V gene lookup returns CDR1 SGHRS and CDR2 YFSETQ. CDR3 sequence reads: CASSLSAGPTNYGYTF. CDR3 bases: TGCGCCAGCAGCTTGTCGGCTGGGCCTACTAACTATGGCTACACCTTC.

J is TRBJ2-3 and V is TRBV7-8; D gene ambiguous. The CDR3 consists of 16 residues. Trimming removed 5 bases from V and 5 bases from J, with 20 bases in between. Germline values: CDR1 SGHVS, CDR2 FQNEAQ. The CDR3 DNA reads as TGTGCCAGCAGCGCTAAATTTGGATTAAAACTAGATACGCAGTATTTT. It codes for CASSAKFGLKLDTQYF.

In its sample, this clone was seen once. This chain joins TRBV7-6 and TRBJ2-3, with a possible D match to TRBD2 (5 bases). Trimming took off 4 bases at V and 2 bases at J, with 7 bases between the two ends. Germline V gene sequence: CDR1 SGHVS, CDR2 FNYEAQ. This CDR3 is 13 amino acids long. The CDR3 sequence: CASSSAVTDTQYF. The CDR3, as DNA: TGTGCCAGCAGCTCAGCGGTCACAGATACGCAGTATTTT.

In DNA, the CDR3 is TGCAGCGTTGAAGACCGGACGGGCCCGGAGGGGACCCAGTACTTC. Translating gives CSVEDRTGPEGTQYF. J is TRBJ2-5 and V is TRBV29-1; the D gene is possibly TRBD2 (6 bases). The CDR3 is 15 residues long. Germline CDR1 SQVTM, CDR2 ANQGSEA. Trimming shortened V by 0 bases and J by 7 bases, and 18 bases separated the two germline ends.

This chain uses TRBV30 with TRBJ2-1; TRBD2 agrees at 12 bases. In germline, CDR1 is GTSNPN, CDR2 SVGIG (reference sequence). The CDR3 runs 15 residues. V was clipped by 3 bases and J by 5 bases; unmatched bases: 5. CDR3 in amino acids: CAWRLRLAGDNEQFF. CDR3 nucleotide sequence: TGTGCCTGGAGGTTAAGACTAGCGGGAGACAATGAGCAGTTCTTC.

This clone was recorded only once. V and J are TRBV11-2 and TRBJ2-7; D gene uncertain. The CDR3 is made up of 14 amino acids. Germline V gene sequence: CDR1 SGHAT, CDR2 FQNNGV. V was shortened by 3 bases and J by 2 bases, with 11 bases between the two germline ends. The CDR3 nucleotides read TGTGCCAGCAGCTTCGCAGGTCTTACCTACGAGCAGTACTTC. It yields the protein CASSFAGLTYEQYF.

The chain has TRBV25-1 and TRBJ2-2; D not certain. This CDR3 is 17 amino acids long. The V end lost 3 bases, the J end lost 0 bases, and 14 bases lay between the germline ends. Per the germline V gene, CDR1 is MGHDK and CDR2 is SYGVNS. The CDR3 DNA is TGTGCCAGCAGTGAGGCTCGCTGGCAGCCGAACACCGGGGAGCTGTTTTTT. It is translated as CASSEARWQPNTGELFF.

The genes are TRBV30 and TRBJ2-1; TRBD2 matches 12 bases. The junction had 5 bases not matched to a gene; V was cut back by 4 bases and J by 4 bases. Looked up from germline, CDR1 is GTSNPN and CDR2 is SVGIG (reference sequence). This CDR3 region has 15 residues. Here the CDR3 reads CAWITSGRSYNEQFF. For the CDR3, the DNA is TGTGCCTGGATTACTAGCGGGAGGTCTTACAATGAGCAGTTCTTC.

The chain employs TRBV28 and TRBJ2-7; TRBD2 is a possible D gene (6 bases). Trimming shortened V by 3 bases and J by 6 bases, and 21 bases separated the two germline ends. In germline, CDR1 is MDHEN, CDR2 SYDVKM. The CDR3 extends over 16 amino acids. This CDR3 reads CASSLEKPGLSPEQYF. The CDR3 DNA follows: TGTGCCAGCAGTTTGGAGAAACCGGGACTTTCACCCGAGCAGTACTTC.

This clone was detected only once. Different DNA sequences within this sample yield the same CDR3. The chain combines TRBV9 with TRBJ2-5; 9 bases align to TRBD2. The V and J ends lost 0 bases and 5 bases, in that order; junction bases with no gene match: 5. The CDR3 totals 15 residues. CDR1 is SGDLS, CDR2 YYNGEE, per germline. The CDR3, as DNA: TGTGCCAGCAGCGTAGAGGGACTAGCCGGCGAGACCCAGTACTTC. Translated, it gives CASSVEGLAGETQYF. Full variable domain (outside the CDR3, taken from reference TRBV9 and TRBJ2-5): DSGVTQTPKHLITATGQRVTLRCSPRSGDLSVYWYQQSLDQGLQFLIQYYNGEERAKGNILERFSAQQFPDLHSELNLSSLELGDSALYFCASSVEGLAGETQYFGPGTRLLVL.

The rearrangement links TRBV4-1 to TRBJ1-6, with D unclear. The CDR3 extends over 14 amino acids. Trimming pared 1 base from V and 8 bases from J, leaving 9 bases between. From germline, CDR1 is MGHRA and CDR2 YSYEKL. CDR3 protein: CASSQGTVYSPLHF. The CDR3 DNA reads TGCGCCAGCAGCCAAGGGACGGTTTATTCACCCCTCCACTTT.

A remark on this clone: The sample contains more than one DNA sequence encoding this CDR3. The J gene is TRBJ1-1, the V gene TRBV7-2, with TRBD1 matching 7 bases. Per germline, CDR1 SGHTA and CDR2 FQGNSA. The CDR3 is 14 residues long. V dropped 1 base and J dropped 3; count of bases not matched to a gene: 2. The CDR3 DNA reads TGTGCCAGCAGCTTAGGACAGGGTGACACTGAAGCTTTCTTT. It codes for CASSLGQGDTEAFF.

The gene calls are TRBV5-5 and TRBJ2-6; D is possibly TRBD1 (7 bases). Germline-derived CDR1 and CDR2 are SGHKS and YYEKEE (reference sequence). V lost 0 bases and J lost 0, with 10 bases in between. There are 17 residues in the CDR3. The CDR3 sequence: CASSLGQGLSGANVLTF. The DNA of the CDR3 is TGTGCCAGCAGCTTGGGACAGGGACTCTCTGGGGCCAACGTCCTGACTTTC.

This chain joins TRBV2 and TRBJ1-1; possible D gene TRBD1, 5 bases. CDR1 is SNHLY and CDR2 is FYNNEI in the germline V gene. V lost 4 bases and J lost 4, with 10 bases in between. CDR3 size: 13 residues. This chain's CDR3 is CASSVKGITEAFF. In DNA form, the CDR3 reads TGTGCCAGCAGTGTTAAGGGGATCACTGAAGCTTTCTTT.

The J gene is TRBJ2-6, the V gene TRBV7-8; weak D call: TRBD2 (6 bases). The CDR3 length is 18 residues. V shed 4 bases and J shed 1 base, with 17 bases lying between them. Germline CDR1 and CDR2: SGHVS and FQNEAQ. The CDR3 spells CASSSVGGYLSGANVLTF. CDR3 coding DNA: TGTGCCAGCAGCTCCGTCGGGGGATACCTTTCTGGGGCCAACGTCCTGACTTTC.

This clone was recorded a few times. The sample has other DNA sequences that encode this CDR3 too. V usage is TRBV28 and J usage is TRBJ2-3; no reliable D call. The V gene's germline CDR1 is MDHEN and CDR2 SYDVKM. The CDR3 sequence is 12 residues long. V was clipped by 6 bases and J by 0 bases, with 4 bases between them. CDR3 coding DNA: TGTGCCAGCAGCCTCAGCACAGATACGCAGTATTTT. This encodes CASSLSTDTQYF.